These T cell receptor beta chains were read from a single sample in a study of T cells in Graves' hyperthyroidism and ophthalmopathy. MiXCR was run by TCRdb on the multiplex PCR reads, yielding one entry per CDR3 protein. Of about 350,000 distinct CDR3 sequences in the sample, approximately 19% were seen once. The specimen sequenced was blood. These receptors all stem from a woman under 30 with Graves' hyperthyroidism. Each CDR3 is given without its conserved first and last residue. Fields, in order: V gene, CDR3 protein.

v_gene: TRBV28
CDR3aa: ASSGSYRNQPQH

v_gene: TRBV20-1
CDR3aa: SADRTGQETQY

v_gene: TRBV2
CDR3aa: ASSSGQGGSPLH

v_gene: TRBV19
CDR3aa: ASSIEGFVGELF

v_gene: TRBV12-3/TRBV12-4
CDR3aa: ASATQNSGNTIY

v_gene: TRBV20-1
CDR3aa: SARAYRGDIQY

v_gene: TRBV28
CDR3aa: ASSTPDDREQY

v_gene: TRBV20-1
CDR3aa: SARLEETQY

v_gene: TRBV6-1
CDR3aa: ASTLGTPYEQY

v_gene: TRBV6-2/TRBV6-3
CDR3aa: ASSHRRGGLGSGANVLT